This TCR beta chain comes out of a study of cytomegalovirus exposure and HLA in healthy donors. Measured with immunoSEQ multiplex PCR; TCRdb has only the in-frame clones, and not every one. The data show hundreds of thousands of clones, around 86% seen once. This clone was seen a single time. The CDR3 is made up of 13 amino acids. The V end was cut by 6 bases, the J end by 3 bases, with 12 bases between. CDR1 and CDR2 (germline): SGDLS, YYNGEE. The sequenced sample was PBMCs. The sequence was collected from a woman aged 18 to 35 in good health and CMV-seropositive. The V and J genes are TRBV9 and TRBJ1-2, with D possibly TRBD1 on 5 matching bases. The CDR3 DNA sequence: TGTGCCAGCACCCCAGGGTTAGACTATGGCTACACCTTC. This gives the protein CASTPGLDYGYTF.